These 27 T cell receptor beta chains originate from one sample sequenced in a study of blood T cells in healthy people across ages. A sample-barcoded 5' primer and a J-beta primer mix were used in a second PCR of roughly 6 to 11 cycles. TCRdb reanalysed the 5' RACE reads using MiXCR and keeps one entry per CDR3 protein. The sample gives 1.4 million or so distinct CDR3 sequences, under 55% of which show up once; about 4% is in the top ten. The sample taken for sequencing was blood. The receptor set was obtained from a woman aged 18-35 years in good health.

This clonotype was seen a few times. This chain uses TRBV12-3 or TRBV12-4 with TRBJ2-7; 11 positions match TRBD2. CDR3 length: 15 amino acids. Germline trimming cut 5 bases from V and 3 bases from J; bases unmatched to any gene: 6. This chain's CDR3 is CASSGGGLADYEQYF. The DNA of the CDR3 is TGTGCCAGCAGTGGGGGGGGACTAGCGGACTACGAGCAGTACTTC.

A note on this clonotype: A junction end diverges from the germline sequence, so it may reflect a read error. V usage is TRBV27 and J usage is TRBJ2-3; TRBD1 is a possible D gene (6 bases). There are 15 residues in the CDR3. Germline V lookup: CDR1 MNHEY, CDR2 SMNVEV (reference sequence). For the CDR3, the DNA is TGTGTCAGCAGTCCCCTGATGGGGGCCACAGATACGCAGTATTTT. Translation gives CVSSPLMGATDTQYF.

V usage is TRBV11-2 and J usage is TRBJ2-5; 10 positions match TRBD2. Germline V lookup: CDR1 SGHAT, CDR2 FQNNGV. The CDR3 loop spans 16 amino acids. V lost 5 bases to trimming and J lost 2 bases; unmatched junction nucleotides: 8. This chain's CDR3 is CASSTPSGGSQETQYF. DNA of the CDR3: TGTGCCAGCAGCACCCCTAGCGGGGGATCTCAAGAGACCCAGTACTTC.

This clonotype was detected a few times. The V and J genes are TRBV27 and TRBJ2-1, with no clear D. The CDR3 is 14 residues long. V was shortened by 6 bases and J by 2 bases, with 11 bases between the two germline ends. Germline CDR1 reads MNHEY; CDR2 reads SMNVEV (reference sequence). The CDR3 DNA follows: TGTGCCAGCAGGGACGGACGAACCTACAATGAGCAGTTCTTC. Amino acid sequence: CASRDGRTYNEQFF.

Comments on this clonotype: The junction does not match germline at one end; this may be a read error. The CDR3 protein is CASRFRADAQYF. CDR3 DNA sequence: TGTGCCAGCAGATTTCGGGCAGATGCGCAGTATTTT. This chain joins TRBV12-3 or TRBV12-4 and TRBJ2-3; D not resolved. The CDR3 runs to 12 residues.

The chain is built from TRBV20-1 and TRBJ2-3; the D call may be TRBD1 or TRBD2 (5 bases each). In germline, CDR1 is DFQATT, CDR2 SNEGSKA (reference sequence). Deletions cut 6 bases from V and 6 bases from J, with 19 bases between. The CDR3 extends over 14 amino acids. The DNA for the CDR3 is TGCAGTGCCCCCCTCGGTGGGGGATGGGATACGCAGTATTTT. Translation: CSAPLGGGWDTQYF.

This clonotype has more than one count but fewer than ten. The chain has TRBV28 and TRBJ1-5; D is unresolved. The CDR3 covers 12 residues. From germline, CDR1 is MDHEN and CDR2 SYDVKM. V was cut by 7 bases and J by 5 bases, with 9 bases left in between. The CDR3 here is CASNGLHQPQHF. The CDR3 coding sequence is TGTGCCAGCAACGGGCTCCATCAGCCCCAGCATTTT.

This clonotype has only a few counts. The chain carries TRBV20-1 and TRBJ2-7; D possibly corresponds to TRBD1 (6 bases). The CDR3 has 13 residues. The V end was cut by 3 bases, the J end by 2 bases, with 11 bases between. Looked up from germline, CDR1 is DFQATT and CDR2 is SNEGSKA (reference sequence). CDR3 sequence: CSASGGRAYEQYF. The CDR3 DNA sequence: TGCAGTGCTAGTGGGGGCAGGGCCTACGAGCAGTACTTC.

The J gene is TRBJ1-2, the V gene TRBV7-2; D is uncertain. The CDR3 is 13 residues long. V shed 9 bases and J shed 8 bases, with 19 bases lying between them. Germline values: CDR1 SGHTA, CDR2 FQGNSA. The CDR3 reads CASSKGALGGYTF. The CDR3 coding sequence is TGTGCCAGTTCCAAAGGAGCCTTGGGGGGCTACACCTTC.

This clonotype was picked up many times. CDR3 in DNA: TGCAGCGTTGTAGCGGGAGGGTCCTACAATGAGCAGTTCTTC. Amino acids: CSVVAGGSYNEQFF. The rearrangement joins TRBV29-1 to TRBJ2-1; 11 bases align to TRBD2. The V gene's germline CDR1 is SQVTM and CDR2 ANQGSEA. V lost 4 bases to trimming and J lost 1 base; unmatched junction nucleotides: 0. The CDR3 totals 14 residues.

This clonotype was seen a few times. This rearrangement joins TRBV7-2 to TRBJ2-1; 11 bases match TRBD2. CDR3 length equals 14 residues. The V gene's germline CDR1 is SGHTA and CDR2 FQGNSA. V trimming: 7 bases; J trimming: 4 bases; junction bases outside the gene matches: 3. CDR3 coding DNA: TGTGCCAGCACCGCTAGCGGGGGGTACAATGAGCAGTTCTTC. Amino acid sequence: CASTASGGYNEQFF.

With regard to this clonotype: Mismatch with germline at one junction end may stem from a read error. J is TRBJ2-3 and V is TRBV27; D is perhaps TRBD2 (6 bases). Germline-derived CDR1 and CDR2 are MNHEY and SMNVEV (reference sequence). This CDR3 is built from 19 residues. The CDR3 sequence: CASSFFVGRRGGSPDAQYF. CDR3 in DNA: TGTGCCAGCAGTTTTTTTGTCGGTCGGAGGGGAGGCTCGCCAGATGCGCAGTATTTT.

V and J are TRBV7-2 and TRBJ2-7; 7 nucleotides match TRBD2. The CDR3 length is 17 residues. J lost 2 bases, V lost 5 bases, and 15 bases had no gene match. Germline-derived CDR1 and CDR2 are SGHTA and FQGNSA. The CDR3 nucleotides read TGTGCCAGCAGCCTTAGGACTAGTTTGCCACCCACCTACGAGCAGTACTTC. Protein: CASSLRTSLPPTYEQYF.

This clonotype was observed a few times. V and J are TRBV6-6 and TRBJ1-2; 7 positions match TRBD1. Germline lookup yields CDR1 MNHNY and CDR2 SVGAGI (reference sequence). The CDR3 sequence is 15 residues long. J lost 0 bases, V lost 6 bases, and 7 bases had no gene match. The DNA of the CDR3 is TGTGCCAGCAGGGTACAGGGGCGATCTAACTATGGCTACACCTTC. Its protein product is CASRVQGRSNYGYTF.

The rearrangement uses TRBV12-3 or TRBV12-4 and TRBJ1-4, with 8 bases matching TRBD1. The junction had 3 bases not matched to a gene; V was cut back by 5 bases and J by 10 bases. This CDR3 comprises 12 residues. The CDR3 DNA follows: TGTGCCAGCAGTGAAACAGGGGGAAAACTGTTTTTT. This translates into CASSETGGKLFF.

This clonotype was recorded a few times. The CDR3 DNA sequence: TGTGCCAGCAGTGAAAGAATGGGTGGCAGGGCCGATGAGCAGTTCTTC. Residues: CASSERMGGRADEQFF. The chain recombines TRBV6-1 with TRBJ2-1; D might be TRBD1 (5 bases). Germline CDR1 MNHNS, CDR2 SASEGT. Trimming stripped 2 bases from V and 8 bases from J, with 19 bases between. The CDR3 is 16 residues long.

The chain carries TRBV21-1 and TRBJ1-2; TRBD1, the table's D call, was not compared with the DNA. TRBV21-1 corresponds to a pseudogene. This CDR3 is built from 17 residues. CDR3 protein: CASSKGFYRGRVYGYTF. The CDR3, as DNA: TGTGCCAGCAGCAAAGGATTTTACAGGGGAAGGGTCTATGGCTACACCTTC.

The CDR3 protein is CASSHGQGAWYGYTF. The CDR3 coding sequence is TGTGCCAGCAGCCACGGACAGGGGGCTTGGTATGGCTACACCTTC. The V gene is TRBV12-3 or TRBV12-4, the J gene TRBJ1-2; 11 nucleotides align to TRBD1. The CDR3 extends over 15 amino acids. V trimming: 6 bases; J trimming: 5 bases; junction bases outside the gene matches: 8.

Comment on this clonotype: A read error may produce the germline difference seen at one junction end. The CDR3 reads CTSSQDSYRGNTEAFF. The CDR3 nucleotides are TGCACCAGCAGCCAAGATTCGTACAGGGGGAATACTGAAGCTTTCTTT. The chain carries TRBV4-3 and TRBJ1-1; the match to TRBD1 covers 8 bases. The CDR3 length is 16 residues. Germline CDR1 reads LGHNA; CDR2 reads YSLEER.

This chain joins TRBV29-1 and TRBJ2-5; no clear D gene. The V gene's germline CDR1 is SQVTM and CDR2 ANQGSEA. The CDR3 runs to 12 residues. The V gene lost 4 bases and the J gene lost 5 bases, with 11 bases spanning the gap. CDR3 sequence (DNA): TGCAGCGTTGCTCTGAGTTTTGAGACCCAGTACTTC. It encodes CSVALSFETQYF.

This clonotype was found a few times. The chain is built from TRBV20-1 and TRBJ2-7; perhaps TRBD1 as D (5 bases). The CDR3 covers 13 residues. V was trimmed by 2 bases and J by 3 bases, leaving 11 bases between them. Germline CDR1 reads DFQATT; CDR2 reads SNEGSKA (reference sequence). CDR3: CSARIGAHYEQYF. The CDR3 DNA reads TGCAGTGCTAGAATAGGGGCCCACTACGAGCAGTACTTC.

J is TRBJ2-7 and V is TRBV6-2 or TRBV6-3, with D unclear. Gene TRBJ2-5 matches the end of the DNA better, so the J call may be wrong. The CDR3 loop spans 14 amino acids. Germline V gene data show CDR1 as MNHEY and CDR2 as SVGEGT. The CDR3 DNA sequence: TGTGCCAGCAGTTACGTTTTGCACCTCGAGACCCAGTACTTC. This gives the protein CASSYVLHLETQYF.

The chain employs TRBV20-1 and TRBJ1-1; D is possibly TRBD1 (5 bases). Looked up from germline, CDR1 is DFQATT and CDR2 is SNEGSKA (reference sequence). The CDR3 sequence is 14 residues long. Deletions cut 6 bases from V and 7 bases from J, with 21 bases between. The CDR3 DNA sequence: TGCAGTGCCGGGTTCAGGGTGGGGGGGGTTGAAGCTTTCTTT. Protein sequence: CSAGFRVGGVEAFF.

This clonotype was seen more than once but under ten times. This chain links TRBV5-1 with TRBJ1-1; tentative D call: TRBD1 (5 bases). The length of the CDR3 is 15 residues. In germline, CDR1 is SGHRS, CDR2 YFSETQ. V was cut by 0 bases and J by 6 bases, with 15 bases left in between. CDR3 in amino acids: CASSLGDRYDPEAFF. The CDR3 nucleotides are TGCGCCAGCAGCTTGGGGGACCGGTATGATCCTGAAGCTTTCTTT.

There are a few counts of this clonotype. The CDR3: CASSQLAGINEQFF. The CDR3, as DNA: TGTGCCAGCAGCCAGCTAGCGGGAATCAATGAGCAGTTCTTC. The chain combines TRBV14 with TRBJ2-1; 9 nucleotides line up with TRBD2. The V and J ends lost 3 bases and 6 bases, in that order; junction bases with no gene match: 3. Germline-derived CDR1 and CDR2 are SGHDN and FVKESK. This CDR3 has 14 amino acids.

This sequence joins TRBV20-1 and TRBJ1-2, with no clear D. The CDR3 sequence is 13 residues long. Trimming stripped 0 bases from V and 4 bases from J, with 9 bases between. Germline V gene data show CDR1 as DFQATT and CDR2 as SNEGSKA (reference sequence). The CDR3 sequence is CSARDYSSYGYTF. CDR3 in DNA: TGCAGTGCTAGAGATTACAGTAGCTATGGCTACACCTTC.

The chain recombines TRBV6-1 with TRBJ2-7, with TRBD1 matching over 9 bases. V trimming: 5 bases; J trimming: 2 bases; junction bases outside the gene matches: 4. Germline V lookup: CDR1 MNHNS, CDR2 SASEGT. The CDR3 spans 14 residues. The CDR3 bases are TGTGCCAGCAGTAGACAGGGGGTGACCTACGAGCAGTACTTC. Translated, it gives CASSRQGVTYEQYF.